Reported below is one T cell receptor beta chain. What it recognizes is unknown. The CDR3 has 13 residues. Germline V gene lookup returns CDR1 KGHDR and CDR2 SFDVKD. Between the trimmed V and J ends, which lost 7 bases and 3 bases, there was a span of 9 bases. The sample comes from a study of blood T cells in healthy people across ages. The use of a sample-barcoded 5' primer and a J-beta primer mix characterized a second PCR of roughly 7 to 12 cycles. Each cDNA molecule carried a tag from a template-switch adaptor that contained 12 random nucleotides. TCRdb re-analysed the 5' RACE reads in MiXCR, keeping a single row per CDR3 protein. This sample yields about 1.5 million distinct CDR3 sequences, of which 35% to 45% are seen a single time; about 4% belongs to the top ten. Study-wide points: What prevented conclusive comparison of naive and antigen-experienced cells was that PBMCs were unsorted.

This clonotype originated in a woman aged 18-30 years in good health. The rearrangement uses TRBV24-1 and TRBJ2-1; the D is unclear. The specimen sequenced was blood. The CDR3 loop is CATRGSIYNEQFF. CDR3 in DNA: TGTGCCACCAGAGGGTCGATCTACAATGAGCAGTTCTTC.